This TCR beta chain came from a study of radiation and T cells in renal cell carcinoma. Study in general: Nephrectomy followed 15 Gy stereotactic body radiation by 4 weeks.

Some clones are missing from TCRdb's copy, which holds only in-frame ones; the method was immunoSEQ multiplex PCR. The sample yields around 80,000 clones, about 80% seen once. The V end lost 0 bases, the J end lost 0 bases, and 4 bases lay between the germline ends. Germline assignment: CDR1 SGHRS and CDR2 YFSETQ. The CDR3 sequence is 15 residues long. Comment on this clone: The antigen remains unidentified.

Documented time point: blood 2 weeks post-SBRT. Treatment in this sample: 15 Gy SBRT to primary tumor, nephrectomy 4 weeks later. This renal cell carcinoma was of the clear cell type. Study-level results: In blood, top tumor clones expanded by 2 weeks, shrinking by 4. No pretreatment tumor biopsies were available for baseline clonotypes.

The V and J genes are TRBV5-1 and TRBJ2-6; no clear D gene. This specimen consisted of blood, obtained from a patient whose treatment included radiotherapy and nephrectomy. This TCR derives from a man aged 55-75 years with renal cell carcinoma. DNA for the CDR3: TGCGCCAGCAGCTTGGACCTCTCTGGGGCCAACGTCCTGACTTTC. This codes for CASSLDLSGANVLTF.